This TCR beta chain was sequenced for a study of Graves' ophthalmopathy and Graves' hyperthyroidism. With V trimmed by 6 bases and J by 3 bases, 5 bases remained unmatched. Germline V gene lookup returns CDR1 MNHEY and CDR2 SMNVEV (reference sequence). This CDR3 has 13 amino acids. Amplified TCR beta CDR3 regions were obtained using RNA transcripts as template. The workflow started with a first-round RT-PCR run with HTBI primers and then moved on to a second-round multiplex PCR. One entry per CDR3 protein results from TCRdb running MiXCR on the multiplex PCR reads. Found here are approximately 500,000 distinct CDR3 sequences, roughly an eighth of them singletons; the top ten hold 8% to 10%. This clonotype was seen many times.

The clonotype was recovered from a woman in her 30s with Graves' ophthalmopathy. The material sequenced was blood. The V gene is TRBV27, the J gene TRBJ2-7, with 7 bases matching TRBD1. CDR3 in amino acids: CASRLDRVYEQYF. CDR3 nucleotides: TGTGCCAGCAGACTAGACAGGGTCTACGAGCAGTACTTC.